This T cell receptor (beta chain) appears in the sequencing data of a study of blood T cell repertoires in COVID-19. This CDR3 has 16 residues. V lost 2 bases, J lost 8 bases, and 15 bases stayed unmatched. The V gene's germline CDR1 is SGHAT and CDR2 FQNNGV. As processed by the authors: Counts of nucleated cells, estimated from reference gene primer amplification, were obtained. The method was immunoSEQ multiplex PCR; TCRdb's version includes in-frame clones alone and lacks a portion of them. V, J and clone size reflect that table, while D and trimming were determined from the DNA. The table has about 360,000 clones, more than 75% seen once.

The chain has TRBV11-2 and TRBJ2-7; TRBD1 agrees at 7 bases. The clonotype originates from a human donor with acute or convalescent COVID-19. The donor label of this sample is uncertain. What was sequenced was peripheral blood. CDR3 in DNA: TGTGCCAGCAGCTTAAAAATGTCCGGGACAGACGGAAAGCAGTACTTC. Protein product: CASSLKMSGTDGKQYF.